This is a list of T cell receptor beta chains from one sample in a study of cytotoxic CD8 clonotypes in ibrutinib-treated CLL. Clones were sequenced by immunoSEQ multiplex PCR, and TCRdb holds only the in-frame ones, with some missing. The sample gives roughly 220,000 clones, roughly 65% of which show up once; 5.9% is in the top ten. Here the sequenced sample was PBMCs, taken after 12 months of ibrutinib treatment. Receptor source: a human donor with chronic lymphocytic leukemia. Both conserved end residues are part of each CDR3. The D gene is left open where the match is weak. Size tells how often a clone was seen (once, few, many) or the class of an expanded clone, and some rows leave it out.

D	size	V	J	DNA	CDR3
NA	NA	TRBV15	TRBJ2-1	TGTGCCACCAGCCGTGGGGGGCGGGGACTCAAATACAATGAGCAGTTCTTC	CATSRGGRGLKYNEQFF
NA	NA	TRBV18	TRBJ1-1	TGTGCCAGCTCCGGAGCGAACACTGAAGCTTTCTTT	CASSGANTEAFF
NA	few	TRBV7-3	TRBJ1-6	TGTGCCAGCAGCTTAACGACAATTCGAAATTCACCCCTCCACTTT	CASSLTTIRNSPLHF
NA	NA	TRBV18	TRBJ2-7	TGTGCCAGCTCACTCATCTACGAGCAGTACTTC	CASSLIYEQYF
NA	NA	TRBV6-5	TRBJ1-1	TGTGCCAGCACGGTAGTTAGGGGTGGGAACACTGAAGCTTTCTTT	CASTVVRGGNTEAFF
TRBD1	NA	TRBV4-3	TRBJ1-1	TGCGCCAGCAGCCAAGATATTGGGACAGGGTTACACACTGAAGCTTTCTTT	CASSQDIGTGLHTEAFF
TRBD1	NA	TRBV5-1	TRBJ2-7	TGCGCCAGCAGCTTTGGACAGGGGGCGTTAGAGCAGTACTTC	CASSFGQGALEQYF
NA	NA	TRBV5-6	TRBJ1-2	TGTGCCAGCAGCTCAAGGGGGTATGGCTACACCTTC	CASSSRGYGYTF
TRBD1	once	TRBV7-2	TRBJ2-2	TGTGCCAGCAGCTCGACAGGGTGGACCGGGGAGCTGTTTTTT	CASSSTGWTGELFF
NA	NA	TRBV29-1	TRBJ2-1	TGCAGCGTGATTGACCGCAGCTCCTACAATGAGCAGTTCTTC	CSVIDRSSYNEQFF
TRBD2	NA	TRBV30	TRBJ2-7	TGTGCCTGGAGTGTACGCGGGAGCTACGAGCAGTACTTC	CAWSVRGSYEQYF
NA	few	TRBV2	TRBJ1-1	TGTGCCAGCAGTGCTAAAAGACAGGCGAAATTT	CASSAKRQAKF
TRBD1	once	TRBV6-5	TRBJ2-7	TGTGCCAGCAGTTACAAAGGAACAGGGGTCAGGAACGAGCAGTACTTC	CASSYKGTGVRNEQYF
NA	few	TRBV6-5	TRBJ1-2	TGTGCCAGCACCACCTGGATCTCTAACTATGGCTACACCTTC	CASTTWISNYGYTF
TRBD1	once	TRBV27	TRBJ1-2	TGTGCCAGCAGATCACAGGGGACGGAAACCTTC	CASRSQGTETF
NA	few	TRBV9	TRBJ1-2	TGTGCCAGCAGCGTAGCTGATGGAGGGAACTATGGCTACACCTTC	CASSVADGGNYGYTF
NA	NA	TRBV9	TRBJ2-3	TGTGCCAGCAGCGTGAACGGAGGCACAGATACGCAGTATTTT	CASSVNGGTDTQYF
NA	NA	TRBV30	TRBJ2-7	TGTGCCTGGCAGACGTACTACGAGCAGTACTTC	CAWQTYYEQYF
NA	NA	TRBV4-3	TRBJ2-7	TGCGCCAGCAGCCAAGATGGGTGGGGACTTTTCTACGAGCAGTACTTC	CASSQDGWGLFYEQYF
NA	NA	TRBV4-2	TRBJ1-2	TGTGCCAGCAGCCAAGATGGACAGTATAACTATGGCTACACCTTC	CASSQDGQYNYGYTF
NA	NA	TRBV28	TRBJ2-7	TGTGCCAGCAGTTCAAATGGCAATCTAAATTACGAGCAGTACTTC	CASSSNGNLNYEQYF
TRBD1	NA	TRBV30	TRBJ1-3	TGTGCCTGGAGTGCCAAGACAGGGGCTGGAAACACCATATATTTT	CAWSAKTGAGNTIYF
TRBD1	NA	TRBV7-8	TRBJ1-3	TGTGCCAGCAGCTTAGGAAAACAGGGGAGAAACACCATATATTTT	CASSLGKQGRNTIYF
TRBD1	NA	TRBV19	TRBJ1-5	TGTGCCAGTAAGACAGGGGGAGATGGATATAGCAATCAGCCCCAGCATTTT	CASKTGGDGYSNQPQHF
NA	NA	TRBV29-1	TRBJ1-1	TGCAGCGTTGAAGAGGGAGGGCTAAGGGGTGAAGCTTTCTTT	CSVEEGGLRGEAFF
NA	NA	TRBV29-1	TRBJ1-1	TGCAGCGTTGTCGAGGTAATGGGCACTGAAGCTTTCTTT	CSVVEVMGTEAFF
TRBD1	NA	TRBV19	TRBJ1-2	TGTGCCAGTAGTATCGCCGGGACAGGGGGCGGTTACACCTTC	CASSIAGTGGGYTF
NA	NA	TRBV4-3	TRBJ1-4	TGCGCCAGCAGCCGGAACAGCCCGCCTAATGAAAAACTGTTTTTT	CASSRNSPPNEKLFF
TRBD2	NA	TRBV11-1	TRBJ2-5	TGTGCCAGCAGCCCCCGACTAGCGGAAGAGACCCAGTACTTC	CASSPRLAEETQYF
NA	NA	TRBV19	TRBJ2-5	TGTGCCAGTAGTACAAAGACCGACCAAGAGACCCAGTACTTC	CASSTKTDQETQYF
NA	NA	TRBV27	TRBJ2-1	TGTGCCAGCAGTCGCTCCCCCGGGAGCGTCAATGAGCAGTTCTTC	CASSRSPGSVNEQFF
TRBD1	NA	TRBV6-5	TRBJ1-3	TGTGCCAGCAGTTACGAGGGTTCAGGGGGGTTGAACACCATATATTTT	CASSYEGSGGLNTIYF
TRBD1	few	TRBV4-3	TRBJ1-2	TGCGCCAGCAGCAGGGGGACAGGGACTAACTATGGCTACACCTTC	CASSRGTGTNYGYTF
TRBD2	NA	TRBV27	TRBJ2-7	TGTGCCAGCAGGTACCGCGGGGGACTAGTACGCTACGAGCAGTACTTC	CASRYRGGLVRYEQYF
NA	NA	TRBV19	TRBJ1-1	TGTGCCAGTAGTATATTGACCCCCACTGAAGCTTTCTTT	CASSILTPTEAFF
NA	NA	TRBV19	TRBJ1-1	TGTGCCAGCAATATCAACACTGAAGCTTTCTTT	CASNINTEAFF
NA	few	TRBV4-2	TRBJ1-2	TGTGCCAGCAGCCAAGTCTTAGAGCGCGAACAGAGGACCTATGGCTACACCTTC	CASSQVLEREQRTYGYTF
NA	NA	TRBV19	TRBJ1-1	TGTGCCAGTAGTGTCTCCGGGGGCTATGCTGAAGCTTTCTTT	CASSVSGGYAEAFF
NA	NA	TRBV6-4	TRBJ1-1	TGTGCCAGCAGTGCGGGGGAAAGGACTGAAGCTTTCTTT	CASSAGERTEAFF
TRBD2	NA	TRBV2	TRBJ2-1	TGTGCCAGCAGTGTGCGACTAGCGGGCCATGAGCAGTTCTTC	CASSVRLAGHEQFF
TRBD1	few	TRBV30	TRBJ2-7	TGTGCCTTGGGGACAGGGGTGGGCTCCTACGAGCAGTACTTC	CALGTGVGSYEQYF
NA	NA	TRBV19	TRBJ2-5	TGTGCCAGTAGTAAAGGGGGTGGACAAGAGACCCAGTACTTC	CASSKGGGQETQYF
NA	NA	TRBV5-1	TRBJ2-7	TGCGCCAGCAGTCCTAGGACAGTTGATGCCGAGCAGTACTTC	CASSPRTVDAEQYF
NA	NA	TRBV5-6	TRBJ2-5	TGTGCCAGCAGCTTGCCTCAAGAGACCCAGTACTTC	CASSLPQETQYF
TRBD1	few	TRBV7-2	TRBJ1-4	TGTGCCAGCAGCTTAGCGCGCTCGTGGGACAGAAATGAAAAACTGTTTTTT	CASSLARSWDRNEKLFF
TRBD1	NA	TRBV28	TRBJ1-2	TGTGCCAGCAGGTCGACAGGGGGCTATGGCTACACCTTC	CASRSTGGYGYTF
NA	many	TRBV19	TRBJ1-3	TGTGCCAGTAAGGACGCCACCGGACCTGGAAACACCATATATTTT	CASKDATGPGNTIYF
NA	NA	TRBV6-1	TRBJ2-1	TGTGCCAGCAGCGTGCTAGGCCACAATGAGCAGTTCTTC	CASSVLGHNEQFF
NA	NA	TRBV18	TRBJ1-1	TGTGCCAGCTCAACACAGGCAGGGTCTGAAGCTTTCTTT	CASSTQAGSEAFF
NA	NA	TRBV28	TRBJ1-5	TGTGCCAGCAGCCGAGGGTATTATAGCAATCAGCCCCAGCATTTT	CASSRGYYSNQPQHF
NA	few	TRBV29-1	TRBJ2-7	TGCAGCGTCAGCGACAGGGGAGGGTCAAAGCAGTACTTC	CSVSDRGGSKQYF